This T cell receptor beta chain appears in the sequencing data of a study of tumor-infiltrating lymphocytes in primary liver carcinoma. CDR3 size: 15 residues. In germline, CDR1 is SGHAT, CDR2 FQNNGV. Total RNA (approximately 500 ng) served as template for TCR beta cDNA synthesis primed by a constant-region primer. Researchers made the TCR beta libraries by running three nested multiplex PCR rounds with slightly modified ARM-PCR. Researchers ran the first two PCR rounds for ten to eleven cycles each with TRBV1-TRBV30 forward primers and a C-beta reverse primer. TCRdb analysed the multiplex PCR reads with MiXCR anew, one entry per CDR3 protein. This table has roughly 91,000 distinct CDR3 sequences, roughly 69% appearing once. In regard to this clonotype: The junction departs from the called germline gene at one end, perhaps through a read error.

Each 20-30 mg portion of unsorted bulk tissue served as the source for co-extraction of RNA and DNA. Surgical resection was the treatment these patients received for primary liver carcinoma. This receptor was obtained from a woman aged 60-75 years with primary liver carcinoma and hepatitis B virus infection. Sequenced input: liver tumor tissue from sampling region 5. Noted subset: tumor region T5, tumor centre. The chain has TRBV11-2 and TRBJ2-3; D could derive from TRBD1 or TRBD2 (5 bases each). The CDR3 DNA is TGTGCCAGCTGCCCCCTGACAGAGGGCACAGATGCGCAGTATTTC. This gives the protein CASCPLTEGTDAQYF.